The 28 T cell receptor beta chains listed next were all sequenced from one sample in a study of T-cell reconstitution after alpha-beta-depleted transplantation in children. This sample's TCRbeta library carried unique molecular identifier barcodes. TCRdb redid the calling of the PCR reads with MiXCR, one entry per CDR3 protein. The sample includes roughly 220,000 distinct CDR3 sequences, 12% seen only once; the top ten take 2% to 3%. Sequencing was performed on PBMCs from the stem cell graft donor, taken from the stem cell graft. These receptors were taken from a human donor who donated a stem cell graft to a child with acute lymphoblastic leukemia.

The sample holds many counts of this clonotype. The chain recombines TRBV7-8 with TRBJ1-1; D might be TRBD1 (5 bases). Trimming pared 4 bases from V and 0 bases from J, leaving 6 bases between. In germline, CDR1 is SGHVS, CDR2 FQNEAQ. This CDR3 has 13 amino acids. The CDR3 sequence: CASSSGMNTEAFF. The CDR3 DNA reads TGTGCCAGCAGCTCAGGGATGAACACTGAAGCTTTCTTT.

This clonotype was detected ten times or more. This chain joins TRBV5-6 and TRBJ2-2, with D possibly TRBD1 on 5 matching bases. V was trimmed by 6 bases and J by 6 bases, leaving 21 bases between them. The CDR3 loop spans 16 amino acids. The germline gives CDR1 SGHDT, CDR2 YYEEEE. The CDR3 reads CASTHSRPGIPGELFF. The CDR3 nucleotides are TGTGCCAGCACCCATTCCAGACCAGGGATCCCCGGGGAGCTGTTTTTT.

The chain employs TRBV4-2 and TRBJ2-2; 7 nucleotides match TRBD2. Germline V gene data show CDR1 as LGHNA and CDR2 as YNFKEQ. The CDR3 loop spans 19 amino acids. With 3 bases clipped from V and 6 bases from J, the junction kept 19 bases outside the gene matches. The CDR3 DNA reads TGTGCCAGCAGCCAGGCTCCATTCAGTGGCGGGGAGGGCGCCGGGGAGCTGTTTTTT. Encoded protein: CASSQAPFSGGEGAGELFF.

In its sample, this clonotype was seen many times. In DNA form, the CDR3 reads TGTGCCAGCAGTTTTTTGACAGAGAGCTCCTACGAGCAGTACTTC. Residues: CASSFLTESSYEQYF. V gene TRBV28 combines with J gene TRBJ2-7, with TRBD1 as a possible D gene (5 bases). Germline CDR1 and CDR2: MDHEN and SYDVKM. The CDR3 extends over 15 amino acids. V lost 3 bases and J 0 bases, leaving 12 bases between the germline ends.

The rearrangement links TRBV5-1 to TRBJ1-1; possible D gene TRBD1, 6 bases. Germline V CDR1 and CDR2: SGHRS, YFSETQ. V was cut by 4 bases and J by 1 base, with 14 bases left in between. The CDR3 consists of 15 residues. The CDR3 DNA is TGCGCCAGCAGCCCCGGACAGCTCGGGAACACTGAAGCTTTCTTT. Translated, it gives CASSPGQLGNTEAFF.

This clonotype was recorded at least ten times. The J gene is TRBJ2-1, the V gene TRBV6-5, with 7 bases that match TRBD2. Germline V lookup: CDR1 MNHEY, CDR2 SVGAGI. V lost 6 bases and J lost 9; bases outside the gene matches: 17. The CDR3 sequence is 16 residues long. CDR3 DNA: TGTGCCAGCAGCTATCCCCGGTTTGGCAGGGAGGGTGAGCAGTTCTTC. Its protein is CASSYPRFGREGEQFF.

In this sample, this clonotype turned up many times. The rearrangement links TRBV28 to TRBJ2-7; no clear D. The CDR3 is 13 amino acids. Germline V lookup: CDR1 MDHEN, CDR2 SYDVKM. With 5 bases removed from V and 3 bases from J, the gap between germline ends came to 11 bases. The chain's CDR3 is CASSIMRRYEQYF. The CDR3 DNA sequence: TGTGCCAGCAGTATTATGCGTCGCTACGAGCAGTACTTC.

At least ten counts were recorded for this clonotype. The chain combines TRBV5-1 with TRBJ1-5; 12 positions agree with TRBD1. The length of the CDR3 is 16 residues. V dropped 2 bases and J dropped 6; count of bases not matched to a gene: 6. Per the germline V gene, CDR1 is SGHRS and CDR2 is YFSETQ. Here the CDR3 DNA reads TGCGCCAGCAGCTTATTCGGGACAGGGGGCGGTCAGCCCCAGCATTTT. It encodes CASSLFGTGGGQPQHF.

In its sample, this clonotype was seen many times. The chain has TRBV10-3 and TRBJ2-5; perhaps TRBD2 as D (5 bases). V was pared by 4 bases and J by 5 bases, with 11 bases between. There are 13 residues in the CDR3. Germline CDR1 and CDR2: ENHRY and SYGVKD. The CDR3 sequence: CAISGAWEETQYF. CDR3 bases: TGTGCCATCAGTGGAGCGTGGGAGGAGACCCAGTACTTC.

This clonotype was counted ten times or more. J is TRBJ1-1 and V is TRBV5-1; D unresolved. This CDR3 spans 15 amino acids. CDR1 is SGHRS, CDR2 YFSETQ, per germline. Trimming stripped 6 bases from V and 5 bases from J, with 20 bases between. The CDR3, as DNA: TGCGCCAGCAACCCATTGGAGGCGAGGGCGACTGAAGCTTTCTTT. The encoded protein is CASNPLEARATEAFF.

This clonotype occurred many times. This chain joins TRBV29-1 and TRBJ2-1, with D perhaps matching TRBD1 (6 bases). Germline V gene sequence: CDR1 SQVTM, CDR2 ANQGSEA. This CDR3 has 13 residues. The germline V and J ends were trimmed by 4 bases and 5 bases, with 12 bases remaining between them. CDR3 bases: TGCAGCGTTGGCACAGGGTGGGACAATGAGCAGTTCTTC. This translates into CSVGTGWDNEQFF.

The table lists this clonotype with many counts. V is TRBV7-2 and J is TRBJ1-5; D uncertain. Trimming took off 1 base at V and 6 bases at J, with 13 bases between the two ends. The CDR3 runs 15 residues. Germline-derived CDR1 and CDR2 are SGHTA and FQGNSA. The CDR3 reads CASSLVSLGGQPQHF. The CDR3 DNA follows: TGTGCCAGCAGCTTAGTTTCCCTCGGCGGTCAGCCCCAGCATTTT.

A remark on this clonotype: This may be a read error, as it is one base from a much larger clone. The chain carries TRBV6-1 and TRBJ2-7; TRBD2 aligns across 9 bases. V was clipped by 6 bases and J by 4 bases; unmatched bases: 10. This CDR3 has 15 residues. CDR1 and CDR2 (germline): MNHNS, SASEGT. The CDR3 loop reads CASSRTSVGDYEQYF. The DNA of the CDR3 is TGTGCCAGCAGCAGGACTAGCGTGGGAGATTACGAGCAGTACTTC.

This clonotype was observed many times. The chain links TRBV11-2 to TRBJ1-6, with D unresolved. The ends were cut back, 3 bases at V and 5 bases at J, with 5 bases in the middle. The germline V gene encodes CDR1 SGHAT and CDR2 FQNNGV. The CDR3 is 13 residues long. CDR3 protein: CASSFGNNSPLHF. The CDR3, as DNA: TGTGCCAGCAGCTTTGGCAATAATTCACCCCTCCACTTT. The complete variable domain, with remaining parts taken from reference TRBV11-2 and TRBJ1-6, reads EAGVAQSPRYKIIEKRQSVAFWCNPISGHATLYWYQQILGQGPKLLIQFQNNGVVDDSQLPKDRFSAERLKGVDSTLKIQPAKLEDSAVYLCASSFGNNSPLHFGNGTRLTVT.

Many counts were recorded for this clonotype. This sequence joins TRBV7-9 and TRBJ2-7; D perhaps matches TRBD1 (6 bases). Germline lookup yields CDR1 SEHNR and CDR2 FQNEAQ (reference sequence). Trimming removed 0 bases from V and 7 bases from J, with 16 bases in between. The CDR3 has 15 amino acids. CDR3 in DNA: TGTGCCAGCAGCTTAGCTGGGGGCCCGAACAGGGAGCAGTACTTC. This gives the protein CASSLAGGPNREQYF.

This clonotype was seen ten or more times. V is TRBV6-2 or TRBV6-3 and J is TRBJ1-2; no definite D call. Germline loops: CDR1 MNHEY, CDR2 SVGEGT. Trimming removed 1 base at V and 6 bases at J, with 15 bases between. This CDR3 contains 15 residues. CDR3 sequence (DNA): TGTGCCAGCAGTTACTACAGATCCGGAGTTAATGGCTACACCTTC. Its translation is CASSYYRSGVNGYTF.

This clonotype showed up just a few times. The rearrangement uses TRBV7-2 and TRBJ1-1, with D perhaps TRBD1 (6 bases). V was pared by 2 bases and J by 10 bases, with 17 bases between. Germline lookup yields CDR1 SGHTA and CDR2 FQGNSA. The CDR3 totals 14 residues. The CDR3 DNA reads TGTGCCAGCAGCTTAAATAGACAGGCCATAGGAGCTTTCTTT. It encodes CASSLNRQAIGAFF.

The sample holds many counts of this clonotype. V gene TRBV9 combines with J gene TRBJ1-1, with 7 positions matching TRBD1. CDR1 is SGDLS and CDR2 is YYNGEE in the germline V gene. The CDR3 loop spans 15 amino acids. Germline trimming cut 3 bases from V and 0 bases from J; bases unmatched to any gene: 5. CDR3 residues: CASSGGQPLNTEAFF. CDR3 DNA: TGTGCCAGCAGCGGGGGACAGCCGTTGAACACTGAAGCTTTCTTT. The whole variable domain, remainder taken from reference TRBV9 and TRBJ1-1, is DSGVTQTPKHLITATGQRVTLRCSPRSGDLSVYWYQQSLDQGLQFLIQYYNGEERAKGNILERFSAQQFPDLHSELNLSSLELGDSALYFCASSGGQPLNTEAFFGQGTRLTVV.

This clonotype was recorded at least ten times. CDR3 DNA: TGCAGTGCTAGAGGCTTGCACAATGAGCAGTTCTTC. Protein: CSARGLHNEQFF. The gene calls are TRBV20-1 and TRBJ2-1; no firm D call. The CDR3 totals 12 residues. Germline assignment: CDR1 DFQATT and CDR2 SNEGSKA (reference sequence). Deletions cut 1 base from V and 5 bases from J, with 6 bases between.

This clonotype came up many times. The J gene is TRBJ2-7, the V gene TRBV4-3; D tentatively reads TRBD1 or TRBD2 (5 bases each). The ends were cut back, 2 bases at V and 0 bases at J, with 8 bases in the middle. The germline gives CDR1 LGHNA, CDR2 YSLEER. The CDR3 contains 14 residues. Written as DNA, the CDR3 is TGCGCCAGCAGCCAATATGGGGGCTCCTACGAGCAGTACTTC. Its protein is CASSQYGGSYEQYF.

CDR3 sequence reads: CASSQPGQGQNEQFF. The CDR3 DNA sequence: TGTGCCAGCAGCCAACCGGGACAGGGTCAGAATGAGCAGTTCTTC. The V gene is TRBV5-4, the J gene TRBJ2-1; 9 bases align to TRBD1. V dropped 4 bases and J dropped 7; count of bases not matched to a gene: 9. The CDR3 totals 15 residues. In germline, CDR1 is SGHNT, CDR2 YYREEE (reference sequence).

This clonotype was detected many times. The chain uses TRBV20-1 and TRBJ1-1; D not resolved. Per germline, CDR1 DFQATT and CDR2 SNEGSKA (reference sequence). The CDR3 runs to 14 residues. Between the trimmed V and J ends, which lost 0 bases and 5 bases, there was a span of 13 bases. The CDR3, as DNA: TGCAGTGCTAGAGAAAGGCAGGCGAGGACTGAAGCTTTCTTT. It encodes CSARERQARTEAFF.

This clonotype showed up many times. The chain couples TRBV6-5 to TRBJ2-1, with TRBD1 matching 8 bases. CDR1 MNHEY and CDR2 SVGAGI come from the germline V gene. Unmatched junction bases numbered 6, after V lost 1 base and J lost 4 bases. This CDR3 has 16 amino acids. In DNA, the CDR3 is TGTGCCAGCAGTTACTACAGGGGGGTTTCGTACAATGAGCAGTTCTTC. Protein: CASSYYRGVSYNEQFF.

This clonotype was recorded at least ten times. This rearrangement joins TRBV28 to TRBJ2-1; perhaps TRBD1 as D (6 bases). The CDR3 covers 16 residues. The germline V gene encodes CDR1 MDHEN and CDR2 SYDVKM. Between the trimmed V and J ends, which lost 6 bases and 2 bases, there was a span of 17 bases. The CDR3 loop is CASRGPDRLPYNEQFF. The CDR3 coding sequence is TGTGCCAGCAGGGGTCCGGACAGACTCCCCTACAATGAGCAGTTCTTC.

J is TRBJ2-5 and V is TRBV18; tentative D call: TRBD2 (5 bases). CDR3 length: 15 residues. Germline V CDR1 and CDR2: KGHSH, LQKENI. With 3 bases removed from V and 7 bases from J, the gap between germline ends came to 18 bases. The CDR3 sequence is CASSPTEREKVTQYF. The CDR3 coding sequence is TGTGCCAGCTCACCGACGGAGAGGGAGAAAGTGACCCAGTACTTC.

This clonotype has more than one count but fewer than ten. The rearrangement uses TRBV4-3 and TRBJ2-2; no reliable D call. Germline CDR1 and CDR2: LGHNA and YSLEER. The CDR3 contains 16 residues. The germline V and J ends were trimmed by 2 bases and 6 bases, with 16 bases remaining between them. This chain's CDR3 is CASSQRRISGPGELFF. CDR3 in DNA: TGCGCCAGCAGCCAAAGACGGATTTCGGGCCCCGGGGAGCTGTTTTTT.

This rearrangement joins TRBV6-1 to TRBJ2-5; D may be TRBD2 (5 bases). Germline CDR1 is MNHNS and CDR2 is SASEGT. The V and J ends lost 4 bases and 1 base respectively, with 10 bases between them. This CDR3 is built from 14 residues. CDR3 nucleotides: TGTGCCAGCAGTGTTCCGGGATTCCAAGAGACCCAGTACTTC. It is translated as CASSVPGFQETQYF.

The V gene is TRBV5-1, the J gene TRBJ2-1; 13 bases fit TRBD2. This CDR3 has 21 amino acids. Germline CDR1 reads SGHRS; CDR2 reads YFSETQ. V was pared by 3 bases and J by 7 bases, with 22 bases of the junction left unmatched. Here the CDR3 DNA reads TGCGCCAGCAGCTGGGGGGAACCGGGACTAGCGGGAACCCCCGGGTGGAATGAGCAGTTCTTC. Protein product: CASSWGEPGLAGTPGWNEQFF.